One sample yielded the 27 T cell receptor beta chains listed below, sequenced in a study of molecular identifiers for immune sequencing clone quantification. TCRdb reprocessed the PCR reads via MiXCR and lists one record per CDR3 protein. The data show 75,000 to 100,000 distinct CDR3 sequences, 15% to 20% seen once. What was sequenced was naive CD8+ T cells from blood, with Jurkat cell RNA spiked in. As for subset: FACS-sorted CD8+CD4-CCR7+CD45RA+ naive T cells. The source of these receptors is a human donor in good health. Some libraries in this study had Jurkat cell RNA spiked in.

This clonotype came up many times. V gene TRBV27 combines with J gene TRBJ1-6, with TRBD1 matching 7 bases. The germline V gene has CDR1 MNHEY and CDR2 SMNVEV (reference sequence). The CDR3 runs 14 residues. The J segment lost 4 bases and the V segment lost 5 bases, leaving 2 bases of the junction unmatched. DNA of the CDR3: TGTGCCAGCAGTCCGGGACAGTATAATTCACCCCTCCACTTT. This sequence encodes CASSPGQYNSPLHF.

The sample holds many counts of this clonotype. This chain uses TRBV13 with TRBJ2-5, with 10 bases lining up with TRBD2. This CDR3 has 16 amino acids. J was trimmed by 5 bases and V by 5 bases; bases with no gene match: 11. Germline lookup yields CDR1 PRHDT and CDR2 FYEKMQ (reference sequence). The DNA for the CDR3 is TGTGCCAGCAGCAAACTAGCGGGGCCTTCCAGGGAGACCCAGTACTTC. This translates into CASSKLAGPSRETQYF.

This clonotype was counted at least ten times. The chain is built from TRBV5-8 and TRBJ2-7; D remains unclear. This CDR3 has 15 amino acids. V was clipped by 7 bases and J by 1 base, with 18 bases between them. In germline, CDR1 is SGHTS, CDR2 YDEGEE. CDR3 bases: TGTGCCAGCTCCTCGACTTCAAATCCATCCTACGAGCAGTACTTC. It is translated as CASSSTSNPSYEQYF.

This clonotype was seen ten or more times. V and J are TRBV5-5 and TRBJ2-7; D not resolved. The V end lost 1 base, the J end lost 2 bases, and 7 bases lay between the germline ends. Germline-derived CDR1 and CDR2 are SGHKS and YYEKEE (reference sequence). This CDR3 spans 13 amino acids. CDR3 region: CASSLMPTYEQYF. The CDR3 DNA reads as TGTGCCAGCAGCTTGATGCCGACCTACGAGCAGTACTTC. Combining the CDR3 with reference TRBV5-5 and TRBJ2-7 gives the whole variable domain DAGVTQSPTHLIKTRGQQVTLRCSPISGHKSVSWYQQVLGQGPQFIFQYYEKEERGRGNFPDRFSARQFPNYSSELNVNALLLGDSALYLCASSLMPTYEQYFGPGTRLTVT.

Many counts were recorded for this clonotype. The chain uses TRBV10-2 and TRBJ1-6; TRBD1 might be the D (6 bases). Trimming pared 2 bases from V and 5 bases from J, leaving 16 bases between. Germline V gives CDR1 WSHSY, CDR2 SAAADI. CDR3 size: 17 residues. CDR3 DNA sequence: TGCGCCAGCAGTGAGGGGACAACTAATAAAAATAATTCACCCCTCCACTTT. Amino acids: CASSEGTTNKNNSPLHF.

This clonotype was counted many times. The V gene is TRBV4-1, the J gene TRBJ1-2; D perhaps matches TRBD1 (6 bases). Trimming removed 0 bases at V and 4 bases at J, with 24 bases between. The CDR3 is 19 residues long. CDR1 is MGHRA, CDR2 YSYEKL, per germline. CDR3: CASSQERVGGGTFPYGYTF. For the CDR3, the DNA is TGCGCCAGCAGCCAAGAAAGGGTTGGAGGGGGGACATTCCCCTATGGCTACACCTTC.

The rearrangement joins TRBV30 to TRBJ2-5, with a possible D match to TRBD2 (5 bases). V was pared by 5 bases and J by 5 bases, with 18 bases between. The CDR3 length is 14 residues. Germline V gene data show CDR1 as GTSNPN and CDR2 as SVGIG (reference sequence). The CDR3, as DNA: TGTGCCTGGGGCCGGGGTAGCGTCCACGAGACCCAGTACTTC. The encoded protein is CAWGRGSVHETQYF.

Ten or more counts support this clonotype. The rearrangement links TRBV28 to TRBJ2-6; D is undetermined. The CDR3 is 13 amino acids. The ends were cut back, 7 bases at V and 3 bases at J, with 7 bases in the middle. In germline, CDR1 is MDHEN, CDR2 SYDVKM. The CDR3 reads CASNAGGANVLTF. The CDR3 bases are TGTGCCAGCAACGCCGGTGGGGCCAACGTCCTGACTTTC.

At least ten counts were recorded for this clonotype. CDR3 region: CASSINPGEPQHF. The CDR3 DNA reads TGTGCCAGTAGTATTAATCCCGGAGAGCCCCAGCATTTT. The chain has TRBV19 and TRBJ1-5; no reliable D call. Trimming took 3 bases from V and 8 from J, leaving 11 bases between them. Germline CDR1 is LNHDA and CDR2 is SQIVND (reference sequence). The length of the CDR3 is 13 residues.

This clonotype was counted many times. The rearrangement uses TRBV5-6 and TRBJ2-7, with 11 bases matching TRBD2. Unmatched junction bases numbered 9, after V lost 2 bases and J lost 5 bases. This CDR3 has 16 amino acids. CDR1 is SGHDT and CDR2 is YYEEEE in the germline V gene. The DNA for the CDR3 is TGTGCCAGCAGCTTAGGGCTAGCGGGAGGACGGGACGAGCAGTACTTC. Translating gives CASSLGLAGGRDEQYF. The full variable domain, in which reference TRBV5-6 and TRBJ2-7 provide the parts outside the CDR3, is DAGVTQSPTHLIKTRGQQVTLRCSPKSGHDTVSWYQQALGQGPQFIFQYYEEEERQRGNFPDRFSGHQFPNYSSELNVNALLLGDSALYLCASSLGLAGGRDEQYFGPGTRLTVT.

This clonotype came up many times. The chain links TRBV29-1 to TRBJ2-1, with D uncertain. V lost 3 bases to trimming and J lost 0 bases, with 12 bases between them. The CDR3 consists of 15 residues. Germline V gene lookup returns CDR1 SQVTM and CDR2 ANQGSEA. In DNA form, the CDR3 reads TGCAGCGTTGATGGATATTGGCGCTCCTACAATGAGCAGTTCTTC. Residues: CSVDGYWRSYNEQFF.

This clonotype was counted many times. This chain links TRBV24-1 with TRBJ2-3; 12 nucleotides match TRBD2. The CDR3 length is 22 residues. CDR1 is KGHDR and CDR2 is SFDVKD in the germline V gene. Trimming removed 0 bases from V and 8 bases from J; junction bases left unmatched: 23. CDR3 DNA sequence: TGTGCCACCAGTGATTTGCTACGGGAACTAGCGGGGGGTCCACAGGGTTCCGGTACGCAGTATTTT. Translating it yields CATSDLLRELAGGPQGSGTQYF.

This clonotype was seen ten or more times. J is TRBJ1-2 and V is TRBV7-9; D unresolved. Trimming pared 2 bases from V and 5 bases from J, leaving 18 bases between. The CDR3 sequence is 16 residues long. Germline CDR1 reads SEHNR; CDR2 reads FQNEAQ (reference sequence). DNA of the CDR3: TGTGCCAGCAGCTTATCCTGGACCGAAGAGGCGTATGGCTACACCTTC. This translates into CASSLSWTEEAYGYTF.

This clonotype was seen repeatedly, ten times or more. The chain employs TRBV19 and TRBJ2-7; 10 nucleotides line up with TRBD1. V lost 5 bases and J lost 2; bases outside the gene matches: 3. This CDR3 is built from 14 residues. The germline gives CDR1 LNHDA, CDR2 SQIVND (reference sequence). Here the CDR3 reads CASSRDRGPYEQYF. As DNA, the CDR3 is TGTGCCAGTAGTCGGGACAGGGGACCCTACGAGCAGTACTTC.

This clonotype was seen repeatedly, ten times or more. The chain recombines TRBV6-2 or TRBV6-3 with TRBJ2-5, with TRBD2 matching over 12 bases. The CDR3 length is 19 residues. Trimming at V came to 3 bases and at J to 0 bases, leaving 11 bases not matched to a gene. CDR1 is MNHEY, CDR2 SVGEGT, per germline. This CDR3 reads CASSYQLPWTSGNQETQYF. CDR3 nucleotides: TGTGCCAGCAGTTATCAACTACCCTGGACTAGCGGGAACCAAGAGACCCAGTACTTC.

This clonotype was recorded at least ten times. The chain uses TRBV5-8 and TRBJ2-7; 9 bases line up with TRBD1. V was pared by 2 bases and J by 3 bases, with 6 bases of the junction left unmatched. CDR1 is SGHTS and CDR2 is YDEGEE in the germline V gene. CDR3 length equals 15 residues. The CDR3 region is CASSLAYRGHYEQYF. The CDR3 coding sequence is TGTGCCAGCAGCTTAGCGTACAGGGGGCACTACGAGCAGTACTTC.

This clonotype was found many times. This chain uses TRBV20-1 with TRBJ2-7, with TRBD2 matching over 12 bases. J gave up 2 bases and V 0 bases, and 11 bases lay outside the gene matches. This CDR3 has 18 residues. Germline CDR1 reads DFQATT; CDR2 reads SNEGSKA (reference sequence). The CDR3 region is CSARETSGSPILTYEQYF. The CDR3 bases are TGCAGTGCTAGAGAGACTAGCGGGAGTCCAATACTTACCTACGAGCAGTACTTC.

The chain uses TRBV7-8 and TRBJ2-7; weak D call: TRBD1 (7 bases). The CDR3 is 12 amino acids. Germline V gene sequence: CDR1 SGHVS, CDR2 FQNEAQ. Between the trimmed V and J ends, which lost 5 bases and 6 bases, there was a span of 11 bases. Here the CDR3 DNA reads TGTGCCAGCAGCGCGGGGACAGTCGAGCAGTACTTC. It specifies CASSAGTVEQYF.

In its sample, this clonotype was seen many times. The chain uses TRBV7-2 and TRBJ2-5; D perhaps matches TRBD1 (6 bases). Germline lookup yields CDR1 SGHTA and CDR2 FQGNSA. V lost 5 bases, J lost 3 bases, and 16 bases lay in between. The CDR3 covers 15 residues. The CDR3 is CASSRYGTIEETQYF. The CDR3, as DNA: TGTGCCAGCAGCCGATACGGGACAATCGAAGAGACCCAGTACTTC.

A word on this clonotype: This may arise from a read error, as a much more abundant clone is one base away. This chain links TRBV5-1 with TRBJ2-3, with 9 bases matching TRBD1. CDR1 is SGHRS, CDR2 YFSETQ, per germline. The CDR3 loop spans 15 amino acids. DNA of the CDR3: TGCGCCAGCTGGCCCTGGACAGGGGACACAAATACGCAGTATTTT. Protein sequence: CASWPWTGDTNTQYF.

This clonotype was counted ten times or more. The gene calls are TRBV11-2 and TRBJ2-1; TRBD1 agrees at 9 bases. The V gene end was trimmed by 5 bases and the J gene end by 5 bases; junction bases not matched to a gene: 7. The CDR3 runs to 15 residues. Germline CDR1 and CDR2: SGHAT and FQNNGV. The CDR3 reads CASSGWTGEDNEQFF. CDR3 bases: TGTGCCAGCAGCGGTTGGACAGGGGAGGACAATGAGCAGTTCTTC. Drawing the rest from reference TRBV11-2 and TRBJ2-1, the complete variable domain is EAGVAQSPRYKIIEKRQSVAFWCNPISGHATLYWYQQILGQGPKLLIQFQNNGVVDDSQLPKDRFSAERLKGVDSTLKIQPAKLEDSAVYLCASSGWTGEDNEQFFGPGTRLTVL.

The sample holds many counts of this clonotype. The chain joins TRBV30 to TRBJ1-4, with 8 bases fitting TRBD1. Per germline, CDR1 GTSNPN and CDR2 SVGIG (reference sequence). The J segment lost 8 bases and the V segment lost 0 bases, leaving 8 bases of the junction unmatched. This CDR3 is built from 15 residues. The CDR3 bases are TGTGCCTGGAGTGTTTCAGGGACAGGCGTAGAAAAACTGTTTTTT. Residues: CAWSVSGTGVEKLFF.

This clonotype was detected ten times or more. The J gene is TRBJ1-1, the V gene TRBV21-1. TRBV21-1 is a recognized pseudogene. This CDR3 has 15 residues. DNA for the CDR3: TGTGCCAGCAGCATCCAATCGGGGATCGACACTGAAGCTTTCTTT. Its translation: CASSIQSGIDTEAFF.

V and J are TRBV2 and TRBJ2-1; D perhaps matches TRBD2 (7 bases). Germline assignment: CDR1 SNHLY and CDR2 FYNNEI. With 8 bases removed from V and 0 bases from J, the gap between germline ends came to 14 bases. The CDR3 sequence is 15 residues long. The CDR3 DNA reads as TGTGCCAGCCCGGGGGGCGGGAGCTCCTACAATGAGCAGTTCTTC. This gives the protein CASPGGGSSYNEQFF.

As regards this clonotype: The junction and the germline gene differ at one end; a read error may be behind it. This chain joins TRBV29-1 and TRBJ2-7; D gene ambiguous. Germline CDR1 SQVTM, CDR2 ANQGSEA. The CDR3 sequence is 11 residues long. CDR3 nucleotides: TGCAGCGTATCGGGCCCCTACGGGCAGTACTTC. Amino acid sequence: CSVSGPYGQYF.

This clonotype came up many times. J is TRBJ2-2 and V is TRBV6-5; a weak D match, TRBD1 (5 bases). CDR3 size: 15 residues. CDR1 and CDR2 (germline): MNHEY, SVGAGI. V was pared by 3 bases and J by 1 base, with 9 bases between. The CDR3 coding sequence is TGTGCCAGCAGTTATACCCAGGGGAACACCGGGGAGCTGTTTTTT. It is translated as CASSYTQGNTGELFF.

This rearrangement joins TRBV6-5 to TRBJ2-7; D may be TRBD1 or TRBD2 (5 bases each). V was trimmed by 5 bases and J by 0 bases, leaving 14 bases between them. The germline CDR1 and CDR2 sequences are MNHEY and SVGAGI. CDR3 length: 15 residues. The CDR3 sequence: CASSPTGPNSYEQYF. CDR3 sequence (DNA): TGTGCCAGCAGTCCGACGGGGCCTAACTCCTACGAGCAGTACTTC.